Listed below are T cell receptor beta chains from one sample, sequenced in a study of T-cell memory formation after mild COVID-19. TCRdb analysed the 5' RACE reads with MiXCR anew, one entry per CDR3 protein. The sample shows roughly 620,000 distinct CDR3 sequences, about a sixth of them seen only once. The sequenced sample consisted of PBMCs or a T cell subset sorted from them (not recorded which). The receptors shown here come from an adult woman who had mild COVID-19 (a few samples of this study predate the infection). Cell type and time point are not known. CDR3s include the opening cysteine and the closing phenylalanine or tryptophan. A D gene is named only where the DNA matches it firmly. Clone size is stated in some rows and not others, as once, few, many or a class when expanded.

TRBJ2-2	few	TRBV7-2	-	CASSLLRSHGELFF	TGTGCCAGCAGCTTACTTCGGAGCCACGGGGAGCTGTTTTTT
TRBJ2-1	few	TRBV3-2	-	CASSQGWRTRSYNEQFF	TGTGCCAGCAGCCAAGGGTGGCGGACACGCTCCTACAATGAGCAGTTCTTC
TRBJ2-2	few	TRBV20-1	-	CSARVSGPGELFF	TGCAGTGCTAGAGTTAGCGGCCCCGGGGAGCTGTTTTTT
TRBJ1-2	-	TRBV24-1	-	CATSGDGIYGYTF	TGTGCCACCAGTGGGGACGGCATCTATGGCTACACCTTC
TRBJ2-7	-	TRBV27	-	CASSKGDRLSEQYF	TGTGCCAGCTCCAAGGGGGACCGGCTCTCCGAGCAGTACTTC
TRBJ2-3	-	TRBV7-2	TRBD2	CASSLFGLANTDTQYF	TGTGCCAGCAGCTTATTCGGACTAGCTAACACAGATACGCAGTATTTT
TRBJ2-5	many	TRBV7-3	TRBD2	CASSFRGSRETQYF	TGTGCCAGCAGCTTCCGCGGGAGTAGAGAGACCCAGTACTTC
TRBJ2-5	few	TRBV4-1	-	CASSIGDGGGWTQYF	TGCGCCAGCAGCATAGGGGACGGCGGCGGTTGGACCCAGTACTTC
TRBJ2-5	-	TRBV24-1	TRBD2	CATRGPGTSGTLGETQYF	TGTGCCACCAGGGGGCCCGGGACTAGCGGGACTCTTGGAGAGACCCAGTACTTC
TRBJ2-2	-	TRBV6-1	-	CASKTKANTGELFF	TGTGCCAGCAAAACAAAGGCGAACACCGGGGAGCTGTTTTTT
TRBJ2-2	many	TRBV4-2	TRBD2	CASSSGGAVGELFF	TGTGCCAGCAGCAGCGGGGGGGCGGTCGGGGAGCTGTTTTTT
TRBJ2-1	-	TRBV5-1	TRBD2	CASSLGTSGGVDNEQFF	TGCGCCAGCAGCTTGGGTACTAGCGGGGGGGTAGACAATGAGCAGTTCTTC
TRBJ2-6	-	TRBV6-6	TRBD1	CASRSRDRGLSGANVLTF	TGTGCCAGCAGATCCCGGGACAGGGGTCTTTCTGGGGCCAACGTCCTGACTTTC
TRBJ2-1	few	TRBV4-3	-	CASSQVPWGTAEQFF	TGCGCCAGCAGCCAAGTTCCCTGGGGGACGGCTGAGCAGTTCTTC
TRBJ2-7	-	TRBV6-5	TRBD1	CASSYQVGRQGVDYEQYF	TGTGCCAGCAGTTACCAAGTGGGTAGACAGGGAGTCGACTACGAGCAGTACTTC
TRBJ2-2	-	TRBV27	-	CASSLTLVGELFF	TGTGCCAGCAGTTTGACCCTGGTCGGGGAGCTGTTTTTT
TRBJ2-7	few	TRBV6-1	TRBD2	CASKTSGSSYEQYF	TGTGCCAGCAAGACTAGCGGGAGCTCCTACGAGCAGTACTTC
TRBJ2-1	-	TRBV29-1	TRBD1	CSAKGAGNEQFF	TGCAGCGCAAAGGGGGCCGGCAATGAGCAGTTCTTC
TRBJ2-2	few	TRBV4-1	TRBD2	CASSQSGTSVTGELFF	TGCGCCAGCAGCCAGTCCGGGACTAGCGTCACCGGGGAGCTGTTTTTT
TRBJ2-7	few	TRBV7-2	-	CASSLGGLNYEQYF	TGTGCCAGCAGCTTAGGGGGTTTGAACTACGAGCAGTACTTC
TRBJ2-7	few	TRBV5-1	-	CASSWGGQVISYEQYF	TGCGCCAGCAGCTGGGGAGGACAGGTGATCTCCTACGAGCAGTACTTC
TRBJ2-4	-	TRBV28	TRBD1	CASRSGQGANIQYF	TGTGCCAGCCGGTCGGGACAGGGCGCAAACATTCAGTACTTC
TRBJ2-1	-	TRBV3-1	-	CASSQVYEQFF	TGTGCCAGCAGCCAGGTGTATGAGCAGTTCTTC
TRBJ2-6	-	TRBV5-5	TRBD1	CASSLDRGSGANVLTF	TGTGCCAGCAGCTTAGACAGGGGGTCCGGGGCCAACGTCCTGACTTTC